This T cell receptor beta chain was sequenced for a study of OX40 agonist ivuxolimab in advanced cancers. Notes on the study in general: Some patients who did not respond also had low normalized T-cell clonal expansion. CD8+ T cells showed, on average, more clonal expansion than CD4+ cells. Clonal expansion from baseline to week 6 occurred in both CD4+ and CD8+ T cells.

Clones were read by immunoSEQ multiplex PCR, and TCRdb kept only the in-frame ones, dropping some. The profile shows about 69,000 clones, about three quarters of them singletons. The V gene end was trimmed by 3 bases and the J gene end by 4 bases; junction bases not matched to a gene: 3. This CDR3 region has 15 residues. Germline loops: CDR1 SGHAT, CDR2 FQNNGV. About this clone itself: Its matching antigen is unknown.

The chain joins TRBV11-2 to TRBJ2-3; 11 nucleotides align to TRBD2. This TCR came from an adult with an advanced solid tumor such as melanoma, head and neck, liver or kidney cancer. This specimen consisted of CD4+ or CD8+ T cells sorted from blood, obtained in a trial of the OX40 agonist ivuxolimab. The CDR3 reads CASSFTSGGADTQYF. CDR3 nucleotide sequence: TGTGCCAGCAGCTTTACTAGCGGGGGCGCAGATACGCAGTATTTT. The variable domain in full, completed from reference TRBV11-2 and TRBJ2-3, reads EAGVAQSPRYKIIEKRQSVAFWCNPISGHATLYWYQQILGQGPKLLIQFQNNGVVDDSQLPKDRFSAERLKGVDSTLKIQPAKLEDSAVYLCASSFTSGGADTQYFGPGTRLTVL.